These 8 T cell receptor beta chains were sequenced from one sample in a study of beta chain features in type 1 diabetes. All of the isolated RNA was reverse transcribed, so expressed TCRB transcripts were sequenced. Sequencing was performed with immunoSEQ multiplex PCR; in TCRdb, only in-frame clones are kept and a portion is missing. This table has 620,000 or so clones, about 14% appearing once. Material for sequencing was naive CD4+ T cells from blood. These receptor sequences come from a man aged 18 to 29 in good health.

This clone was found a few times. The chain joins TRBV7-6 to TRBJ2-1; perhaps TRBD2 as D (6 bases). V lost 5 bases, J lost 9 bases, and 20 bases lay in between. The CDR3 runs 15 residues. CDR1 is SGHVS, CDR2 FNYEAQ, per germline. CDR3 coding DNA: TGTGCCAGCAGCACGAGCGGGCCCCTTGGAAGTGAGCAGTTCTTC. Protein sequence: CASSTSGPLGSEQFF. Combining the CDR3 with reference TRBV7-6 and TRBJ2-1 gives the whole variable domain GAGVSQSPRYKVTKRGQDVALRCDPISGHVSLYWYRQALGQGPEFLTYFNYEAQQDKSGLPNDRFSAERPEGSISTLTIQRTEQRDSAMYRCASSTSGPLGSEQFFGPGTRLTVL.

This chain uses TRBV7-3 with TRBJ2-1; D not certain. This CDR3 spans 13 amino acids. Trimming removed 5 bases at V and 9 bases at J, with 14 bases between. Germline CDR1 is SGHTA and CDR2 is FQGTGA. CDR3 DNA sequence: TGTGCCAGCAGCCTGCTAGTTCTGGGTGAGCAGTTCTTC. Its protein is CASSLLVLGEQFF.

This clone was counted only a few times. The chain carries TRBV2 and TRBJ1-2; 8 nucleotides agree with TRBD1. CDR3 length equals 13 residues. Germline V gene sequence: CDR1 SNHLY, CDR2 FYNNEI. The junction had 8 bases not matched to a gene; V was cut back by 6 bases and J by 8 bases. CDR3 DNA sequence: TGTGCCAGCAGACGGACAGGGTCAGGGGGCTACACCTTC. Translated, it gives CASRRTGSGGYTF.

The V gene is TRBV25-1, the J gene TRBJ2-3; either TRBD1 or TRBD2 may fit D (5 bases each). The CDR3 loop spans 16 amino acids. Trimming took 3 bases from V and 1 from J, leaving 14 bases between them. Germline V gene data show CDR1 as MGHDK and CDR2 as SYGVNS. The CDR3 here is CASSDGTHPGTDTQYF. In nucleotides, the CDR3 is TGTGCCAGCAGTGATGGGACCCACCCAGGCACAGATACGCAGTATTTT.

V usage is TRBV28 and J usage is TRBJ1-1, with D unclear. V lost 5 bases to trimming and J lost 4 bases, with 11 bases between them. The CDR3 sequence is 13 residues long. CDR1 MDHEN and CDR2 SYDVKM come from the germline V gene. DNA for the CDR3: TGTGCCAGCAGTCAAGGGTTGGGCACTGAAGCTTTCTTT. This codes for CASSQGLGTEAFF. The full variable domain, rest sourced from reference TRBV28 and TRBJ1-1, is DVKVTQSSRYLVKRTGEKVFLECVQDMDHENMFWYRQDPGLGLRLIYFSYDVKMKEKGDIPEGYSVSREKKERFSLILESASTNQTSMYLCASSQGLGTEAFFGQGTRLTVV.

A word on this clone: Other DNA sequences within the sample encode an identical CDR3. This sequence joins TRBV5-4 and TRBJ2-2, with TRBD1 matching 8 bases. This CDR3 has 15 amino acids. Germline V gene data show CDR1 as SGHNT and CDR2 as YYREEE (reference sequence). Germline trimming cut 3 bases from V and 0 bases from J; bases unmatched to any gene: 1. The DNA for the CDR3 is TGTGCCAGCAGCTCGGGACAGGCGAACACCGGGGAGCTGTTTTTT. Protein product: CASSSGQANTGELFF.

This clone came up a few times. The chain combines TRBV2 with TRBJ2-7; D call uncertain. This CDR3 has 16 residues. Germline CDR1 is SNHLY and CDR2 is FYNNEI. V lost 1 base and J lost 0, with 13 bases in between. CDR3 sequence reads: CASSEGRPSSSYEQYF. The CDR3 DNA sequence: TGTGCCAGCAGTGAAGGGCGTCCCAGTAGCTCCTACGAGCAGTACTTC.

The sample holds a few counts of this clone. This sequence joins TRBV29-1 and TRBJ1-2; D might be TRBD1 (6 bases). Trimming left V 5 bases short and J 4 bases short, with 11 bases between. Per the germline V gene, CDR1 is SQVTM and CDR2 is ANQGSEA. The CDR3 is 12 residues long. CDR3 protein: CSVQGGTYGYTF. The CDR3 DNA follows: TGCAGCGTTCAAGGGGGGACCTATGGCTACACCTTC.